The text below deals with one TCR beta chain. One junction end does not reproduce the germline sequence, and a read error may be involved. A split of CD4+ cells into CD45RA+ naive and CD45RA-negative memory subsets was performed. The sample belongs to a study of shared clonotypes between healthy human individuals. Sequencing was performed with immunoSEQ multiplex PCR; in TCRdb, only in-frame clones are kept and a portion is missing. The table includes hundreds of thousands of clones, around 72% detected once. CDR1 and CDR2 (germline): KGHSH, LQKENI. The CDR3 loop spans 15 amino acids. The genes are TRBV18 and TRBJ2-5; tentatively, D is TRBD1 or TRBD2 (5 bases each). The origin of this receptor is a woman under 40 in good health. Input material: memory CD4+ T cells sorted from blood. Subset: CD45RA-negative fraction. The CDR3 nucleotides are TGTGCCAGCTCCCGATCTCGAGGGGACCAGGAGACCCAGTACTTC. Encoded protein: CASSRSRGDQETQYF. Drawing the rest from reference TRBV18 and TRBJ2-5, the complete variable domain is NAGVMQNPRHLVRRRGQEARLRCSPMKGHSHVYWYRQLPEEGLKFMVYLQKENIIDESGMPKERFSAEFPKEGPSILRIQQVVRGDSAAYFCASSRSRGDQETQYFGPGTRLLVL.